These 32 T cell receptor beta chains originate from one sample sequenced in a study of blood T cell repertoires in COVID-19. Sequencing used immunoSEQ multiplex PCR; TCRdb keeps in-frame clones, though not all of them. This sample has 35,000 to 50,000 clones, with roughly nine tenths found just once. Sequenced sample: peripheral blood. The receptors shown here come from a man in his fifties or sixties with active COVID-19.

The chain is built from TRBV10-3 and TRBJ1-4; maybe TRBD1 (5 bases). The V end was cut by 3 bases, the J end by 7 bases, with 12 bases between. Germline assignment: CDR1 ENHRY and CDR2 SYGVKD. The CDR3 is 14 residues long. The CDR3 region is CAISERGSGEKLFF. CDR3 bases: TGTGCCATCAGTGAAAGGGGTTCAGGTGAAAAACTGTTTTTT.

The chain employs TRBV7-2 and TRBJ1-5; D might be TRBD1 (5 bases). The germline CDR1 and CDR2 sequences are SGHTA and FQGNSA. The ends were cut back, 4 bases at V and 5 bases at J, with 12 bases in the middle. The length of the CDR3 is 14 residues. The CDR3 coding sequence is TGTGCCAGCAGCTCCAGGGTTCAGTATCAGCCCCAGCATTTT. This gives the protein CASSSRVQYQPQHF.

This chain links TRBV7-8 with TRBJ2-7; the match to TRBD1 covers 8 bases. Germline CDR1 and CDR2: SGHVS and FQNEAQ. Germline trimming cut 1 base from V and 4 bases from J; bases unmatched to any gene: 6. This CDR3 spans 15 amino acids. The CDR3 loop is CASSLGGQVLYEQYF. CDR3 coding DNA: TGTGCCAGCAGCTTAGGGGGACAGGTGCTATACGAGCAGTACTTC.

The rearrangement joins TRBV10-3 to TRBJ2-5, with D possibly TRBD1 on 6 matching bases. The V gene's germline CDR1 is ENHRY and CDR2 SYGVKD. Trimming left V 6 bases short and J 4 bases short, with 15 bases between. The CDR3 runs 14 residues. CDR3 coding DNA: TGTGCCATCAGCTCGACAGGCACCAGAGAGACCCAGTACTTC. This codes for CAISSTGTRETQYF.

The DNA for the CDR3 is TGTGCCAGCAGGGGTCGGCCCGGGATTCGGGATGAGCAGTTCTTC. Translation gives CASRGRPGIRDEQFF. This rearrangement joins TRBV6-5 to TRBJ2-1; the D gene is possibly TRBD2 (5 bases). Trimming cost V 6 bases and J 8 bases, with 20 bases left between them. The CDR3 is made up of 15 amino acids. Germline V gene lookup returns CDR1 MNHEY and CDR2 SVGAGI.

The chain couples TRBV6-2 or TRBV6-3 to TRBJ2-3, with D possibly being TRBD1 (6 bases). There are 17 residues in the CDR3. The germline V and J ends were trimmed by 0 bases and 1 base, with 14 bases remaining between them. In germline, CDR1 is MNHEY, CDR2 SVGEGT. Here the CDR3 DNA reads TGTGCCAGCAGTTACTCTCCTCAGGGGCGCGGCACAGATACGCAGTATTTT. This encodes CASSYSPQGRGTDTQYF.

This sequence joins TRBV5-6 and TRBJ2-1; possibly TRBD1 for D (6 bases). CDR3 length equals 13 residues. Trimming cost V 3 bases and J 4 bases, with 8 bases left between them. Per the germline V gene, CDR1 is SGHDT and CDR2 is YYEEEE. This CDR3 reads CASSSDRYNEQFF. CDR3 coding DNA: TGTGCCAGCAGCTCGGACAGATACAATGAGCAGTTCTTC.

The chain is built from TRBV7-6 and TRBJ2-7; tentatively, D is TRBD2 (6 bases). Germline CDR1 reads SGHVS; CDR2 reads FNYEAQ. The CDR3 consists of 13 residues. The ends were cut back, 3 bases at V and 4 bases at J, with 10 bases in the middle. In nucleotides, the CDR3 is TGTGCCAGCAGCTTGGCAGGGAGGTACGAGCAGTACTTC. Translated, it gives CASSLAGRYEQYF.

The chain employs TRBV6-2 or TRBV6-3 and TRBJ2-1; 7 positions match TRBD2. V trimming: 7 bases; J trimming: 7 bases; junction bases outside the gene matches: 10. This CDR3 spans 14 amino acids. The germline V gene has CDR1 MNHEY and CDR2 SVGEGT. The CDR3 spells CASTPRLALNEQFF. The CDR3 nucleotides are TGTGCCAGCACCCCTCGACTAGCACTAAATGAGCAGTTCTTC.

The chain has TRBV10-2 and TRBJ2-5; maybe TRBD1 (6 bases). V gave up 6 bases and J gave up 4 bases, with 18 bases separating them. The CDR3 length is 15 residues. Germline V CDR1 and CDR2: WSHSY, SAAADI. The CDR3 DNA reads TGCGCCAGCAGCATGGCAGGGGCCGTCAGAGAGACCCAGTACTTC. Translated, it gives CASSMAGAVRETQYF.

The gene calls are TRBV3-1 (or the pseudogene TRBV3-2) and TRBJ1-1; D may be TRBD1 (5 bases). Per the germline V gene, CDR1 is LGHDT and CDR2 is YNNKEL (reference sequence). The CDR3 covers 12 residues. V gave up 4 bases and J gave up 8 bases, with 11 bases separating them. The DNA of the CDR3 is TGTGCCAGCAGCCCAGGGTTCCCCGAAGCTTTCTTT. Its translation is CASSPGFPEAFF.

The chain carries TRBV18 and TRBJ2-7, with D possibly TRBD2 on 7 matching bases. Germline V gene data show CDR1 as KGHSH and CDR2 as LQKENI. Trimming removed 3 bases from V and 0 bases from J, with 15 bases in between. This CDR3 region has 16 residues. In DNA, the CDR3 is TGTGCCAGCTCACCCACTGGGGGGGCCCTCTCCTACGAGCAGTACTTC. Amino acid sequence: CASSPTGGALSYEQYF.

The rearrangement links TRBV5-1 to TRBJ1-2; TRBD1 matches 9 bases. After removal of 4 bases from V and 2 bases from J, the junction contained 6 bases not matched to a gene. This CDR3 contains 15 residues. Per germline, CDR1 SGHRS and CDR2 YFSETQ. As DNA, the CDR3 is TGCGCCAGCAGCGAGCCCGGGACAGGGAACTATGGCTACACCTTC. This encodes CASSEPGTGNYGYTF.

The rearrangement uses TRBV5-4 and TRBJ2-2; D call uncertain. Trimming shortened V by 3 bases and J by 3 bases, and 12 bases separated the two germline ends. Germline V gives CDR1 SGHNT, CDR2 YYREEE (reference sequence). This CDR3 is 15 amino acids long. CDR3 in amino acids: CASSSTKTDTGELFF. DNA of the CDR3: TGTGCCAGCAGCTCGACAAAAACAGACACCGGGGAGCTGTTTTTT.

This clone was counted between two and nine times. The CDR3, as DNA: TGTGCCAGCAGCCCAGGTTCCGGGACAGGGACCTACGAGCAGTACTTC. This gives the protein CASSPGSGTGTYEQYF. The chain combines TRBV9 with TRBJ2-7; TRBD1 matches 9 bases. Germline V gene sequence: CDR1 SGDLS, CDR2 YYNGEE. The CDR3 consists of 16 residues. V gave up 4 bases and J gave up 2 bases; unmatched junction bases: 10.

This rearrangement joins TRBV5-4 to TRBJ1-1; D gene uncertain. Germline V lookup: CDR1 SGHNT, CDR2 YYREEE (reference sequence). V was clipped by 3 bases and J by 1 base, with 10 bases between them. This CDR3 comprises 14 residues. CDR3 DNA sequence: TGTGCCAGCAGCTCGGGTGGAGGGAACACTGAAGCTTTCTTT. Residues: CASSSGGGNTEAFF.

This clone occurred once. At the DNA level, this CDR3 is encoded by other sequences in the same sample as well. This sequence joins TRBV7-9 and TRBJ2-3; D not certain. CDR3 length: 15 amino acids. Germline V gene data show CDR1 as SEHNR and CDR2 as FQNEAQ (reference sequence). V was pared by 5 bases and J by 0 bases, with 12 bases between. The CDR3, as DNA: TGTGCCAGCAGCCCTCCAGGCGTTAGCACAGATACGCAGTATTTT. Translated: CASSPPGVSTDTQYF.

This clone was seen just once. V gene TRBV2 combines with J gene TRBJ2-1, with no clear D. V gave up 8 bases and J gave up 0 bases, with 8 bases separating them. CDR3 length: 13 residues. The V gene's germline CDR1 is SNHLY and CDR2 FYNNEI. For the CDR3, the DNA is TGTGCCAGCGAGGCGGCCTCCTACAATGAGCAGTTCTTC. Translation gives CASEAASYNEQFF.

This clone was picked up one time. This sequence joins TRBV7-9 and TRBJ2-5, with D maybe TRBD1 (5 bases). The CDR3 has 14 amino acids. Between the trimmed V and J ends, which lost 5 bases and 2 bases, there was a span of 12 bases. Germline-derived CDR1 and CDR2 are SEHNR and FQNEAQ (reference sequence). CDR3 protein: CASSTGRMQETQYF. The CDR3 DNA is TGTGCCAGCAGCACAGGACGGATGCAAGAGACCCAGTACTTC.

This chain joins TRBV6-5 and TRBJ1-2, with a possible D match to TRBD1 (5 bases). Germline V lookup: CDR1 MNHEY, CDR2 SVGAGI. The V end lost 6 bases, the J end lost 3 bases, and 8 bases lay between the germline ends. This CDR3 is 12 amino acids long. The CDR3 here is CASRMTDYGYTF. Written as DNA, the CDR3 is TGTGCCAGCAGGATGACAGACTATGGCTACACCTTC.

V usage is TRBV2 and J usage is TRBJ2-7; a weak D match, TRBD2 (6 bases). The CDR3 consists of 12 residues. Germline V lookup: CDR1 SNHLY, CDR2 FYNNEI. V was shortened by 3 bases and J by 3 bases, with 6 bases between the two germline ends. Written as DNA, the CDR3 is TGTGCCAGCAGTGAGGGAGGCTACGAGCAGTACTTC. Its translation: CASSEGGYEQYF.

The genes are TRBV5-4 and TRBJ2-7, with 7 positions matching TRBD1. Per germline, CDR1 SGHNT and CDR2 YYREEE (reference sequence). The CDR3 has 14 residues. V lost 4 bases, J lost 0 bases, and 4 bases stayed unmatched. For the CDR3, the DNA is TGTGCCAGCAGCCCGGGACAGAACTCCTACGAGCAGTACTTC. Translating it yields CASSPGQNSYEQYF. Drawing the rest from reference TRBV5-4 and TRBJ2-7, the complete variable domain is ETGVTQSPTHLIKTRGQQVTLRCSSQSGHNTVSWYQQALGQGPQFIFQYYREEENGRGNFPPRFSGLQFPNYSSELNVNALELDDSALYLCASSPGQNSYEQYFGPGTRLTVT.

This chain links TRBV6-5 with TRBJ2-6; TRBD2 might be the D (5 bases). CDR3 length equals 15 residues. V lost 6 bases and J lost 0, with 9 bases in between. The V gene's germline CDR1 is MNHEY and CDR2 SVGAGI. CDR3 coding DNA: TGTGCCAGCAGACGGGGAGTCTCTGGGGCCAACGTCCTGACTTTC. Residues: CASRRGVSGANVLTF.

The genes are TRBV19 and TRBJ2-5; D is possibly TRBD1 (6 bases). Between the trimmed V and J ends, which lost 6 bases and 2 bases, there was a span of 13 bases. The CDR3 has 14 residues. CDR1 is LNHDA, CDR2 SQIVND, per germline (reference sequence). CDR3 nucleotide sequence: TGTGCCAGTAGCCCCTGGACAGAACAAGAGACCCAGTACTTC. Translating it yields CASSPWTEQETQYF.

The V and J genes are TRBV18 and TRBJ2-1; 14 nucleotides line up with TRBD2. CDR3 length equals 15 residues. CDR1 KGHSH and CDR2 LQKENI come from the germline V gene. V trimming: 3 bases; J trimming: 9 bases; junction bases outside the gene matches: 4. The CDR3 nucleotides are TGTGCCAGCTCACCGGGACTAGCGGGGGAGATTGAGCAGTTCTTC. It is translated as CASSPGLAGEIEQFF.

The chain carries TRBV19 and TRBJ1-1, with 10 bases aligning to TRBD1. CDR1 and CDR2 (germline): LNHDA, SQIVND (reference sequence). The CDR3 is 14 residues long. The V and J ends lost 5 bases and 3 bases, in that order; junction bases with no gene match: 3. CDR3 sequence: CASSFDRGHTEAFF. CDR3 coding DNA: TGTGCCAGTAGTTTTGACAGGGGGCACACTGAAGCTTTCTTT. Complete variable domain (other parts from reference TRBV19 and TRBJ1-1): DGGITQSPKYLFRKEGQNVTLSCEQNLNHDAMYWYRQDPGQGLRLIYYSQIVNDFQKGDIAEGYSVSREKKESFPLTVTSAQKNPTAFYLCASSFDRGHTEAFFGQGTRLTVV.

J is TRBJ2-3 and V is TRBV6-5; 8 positions agree with TRBD2. V lost 7 bases to trimming and J lost 6 bases; unmatched junction nucleotides: 9. Germline CDR1 and CDR2: MNHEY and SVGAGI. The CDR3 runs to 14 residues. The CDR3 DNA follows: TGTGCCAGCACCGAGCGGGGGAGGTCCGATACGCAGTATTTT. This encodes CASTERGRSDTQYF.

This chain links TRBV5-1 with TRBJ2-7, with D hard to call. Germline V gives CDR1 SGHRS, CDR2 YFSETQ. With 0 bases removed from V and 6 bases from J, the gap between germline ends came to 4 bases. The CDR3 has 11 residues. The CDR3 nucleotides are TGCGCCAGCAGCTTGGCGGTCGAGCAGTACTTC. Translated, it gives CASSLAVEQYF. The full variable domain, rest sourced from reference TRBV5-1 and TRBJ2-7, is KAGVTQTPRYLIKTRGQQVTLSCSPISGHRSVSWYQQTPGQGLQFLFEYFSETQRNKGNFPGRFSGRQFSNSRSEMNVSTLELGDSALYLCASSLAVEQYFGPGTRLTVT.

The chain recombines TRBV6-5 with TRBJ1-4; D gene ambiguous. Trimming cost V 0 bases and J 3 bases, with 8 bases left between them. CDR3 length: 15 amino acids. Germline loops: CDR1 MNHEY, CDR2 SVGAGI. The CDR3 loop is CASSYSGRANEKLFF. DNA for the CDR3: TGTGCCAGCAGTTACTCGGGGAGGGCTAATGAAAAACTGTTTTTT.

CDR3 region: CASSLEVRRDTQYF. The CDR3 DNA follows: TGTGCCAGCAGCTTAGAGGTTAGGAGGGATACGCAGTATTTT. V is TRBV7-9 and J is TRBJ2-3, with a weak D call TRBD2 (5 bases). Germline V CDR1 and CDR2: SEHNR, FQNEAQ (reference sequence). The CDR3 covers 14 residues. V lost 1 base and J 6 bases, leaving 11 bases between the germline ends.

Within the sample, this clone is medium-sized. V is TRBV4-3 and J is TRBJ2-7; TRBD1 agrees at 11 bases. Germline values: CDR1 LGHNA, CDR2 YSLEER. CDR3 length: 15 residues. The J segment lost 2 bases and the V segment lost 3 bases, leaving 3 bases of the junction unmatched. The CDR3 protein is CASSHRTGGTYEQYF. CDR3 coding DNA: TGCGCCAGCAGCCACAGGACAGGGGGCACCTACGAGCAGTACTTC.

This chain joins TRBV30 and TRBJ2-3, with TRBD1 matching 7 bases. CDR3 length: 15 residues. Germline V gene lookup returns CDR1 GTSNPN and CDR2 SVGIG (reference sequence). V lost 2 bases and J lost 3; bases outside the gene matches: 8. The CDR3 nucleotides read TGTGCCTGGAGTTTGTTGGGACAGCAGACAGATACGCAGTATTTT. It encodes CAWSLLGQQTDTQYF. The full variable domain, with the rest looked up from reference TRBV30 and TRBJ2-3, is SQTIHQWPATLVQPVGSPLSLECTVEGTSNPNLYWYRQAAGRGLQLLFYSVGIGQISSEVPQNLSASRPQDRQFILSSKKLLLSDSGFYLCAWSLLGQQTDTQYFGPGTRLTVL.